This entry features one TCR beta chain sequence. No antigen is known for it. This record belongs to a study of cytomegalovirus exposure and HLA in healthy donors. Whole-study findings and limits: Immune exposure information comprised only CMV serostatus. A previous analysis found most TCR beta V segments productive roughly 87% or roughly 30% of the time. Most TCR sequences proved rare, with some public TCRs found in many donors.

Trimming removed 1 base at V and 6 bases at J, with 6 bases between. Germline V gives CDR1 SGHTA, CDR2 FQGNSA. CDR3 length: 13 amino acids. The primer mix had 60 Vbeta and 13 Jbeta primers. Measured with immunoSEQ multiplex PCR; TCRdb has only the in-frame clones, and not every one. The sample lists around 160,000 clones, roughly 74% occurring once. This chain connects TRBV7-2 to TRBJ2-2; no clear D gene. The sequence derives from a male donor in good health and CMV-seronegative. Sequencing was performed on PBMCs. Here the CDR3 reads CASSLVYAGELFF. The CDR3 DNA reads TGTGCCAGCAGCTTAGTTTATGCCGGGGAGCTGTTTTTT. The whole variable domain, filled in from reference TRBV7-2 and TRBJ2-2, reads GAGVSQSPSNKVTEKGKDVELRCDPISGHTALYWYRQSLGQGLEFLIYFQGNSAPDKSGLPSDRFSAERTGGSVSTLTIQRTQQEDSAVYLCASSLVYAGELFFGEGSRLTVL.